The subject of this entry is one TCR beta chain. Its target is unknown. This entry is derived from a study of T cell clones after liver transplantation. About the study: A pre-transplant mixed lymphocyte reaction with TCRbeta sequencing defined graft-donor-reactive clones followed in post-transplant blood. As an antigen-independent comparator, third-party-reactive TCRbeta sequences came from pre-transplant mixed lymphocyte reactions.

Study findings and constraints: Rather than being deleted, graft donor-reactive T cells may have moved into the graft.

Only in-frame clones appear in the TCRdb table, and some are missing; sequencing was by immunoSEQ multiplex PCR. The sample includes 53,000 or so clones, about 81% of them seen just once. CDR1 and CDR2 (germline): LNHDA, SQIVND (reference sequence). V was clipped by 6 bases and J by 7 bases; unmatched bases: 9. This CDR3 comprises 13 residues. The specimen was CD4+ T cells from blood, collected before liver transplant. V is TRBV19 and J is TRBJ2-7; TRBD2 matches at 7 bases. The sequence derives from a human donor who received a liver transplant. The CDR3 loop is CASRGRGGEEQYF. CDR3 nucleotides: TGTGCCAGTAGGGGGAGGGGCGGCGAAGAGCAGTACTTC.